This T cell receptor (beta chain) was sequenced in a study of radiation and T cells in renal cell carcinoma. Looking at the study overall: Nephrectomy followed 15 Gy stereotactic body radiation by 4 weeks. The study, taken as a whole, reports: No pretreatment tumor biopsies were available for baseline clonotypes. From baseline, blood top tumor clonotypes peaked at 2 weeks post-radiation.

Libraries were prepared by immunoSEQ multiplex PCR; TCRdb keeps only in-frame clonotypes and omits some of them. The repertoire holds about 130,000 clones, with nearly 90% as singletons. Time point: baseline pretreatment blood. The treatment denotes: 15 Gy SBRT to primary tumor, nephrectomy 4 weeks later. Radiation-treated patients gave blood at baseline, week 2 and week 4. Trimming cost V 4 bases and J 5 bases, with 17 bases left between them. Germline lookup yields CDR1 LNHNV and CDR2 YYDKDF (reference sequence). The CDR3 extends over 15 amino acids. As for this clone: Its antigen is undetermined.

The genes are TRBV15 and TRBJ1-2; D is unclear. This sequence was found in a woman aged 50 to 60 with renal cell carcinoma. The starting material was blood, obtained from a patient whose treatment included radiotherapy and nephrectomy. CDR3 protein: CATSTFSFVDYGYTF. DNA for the CDR3: TGTGCCACCAGCACCTTTTCTTTTGTAGATTATGGCTACACCTTC.